These 3 T cell receptor beta chains originate from one sample sequenced in a study of T-cell reconstitution after alpha-beta-depleted transplantation in children. TCRbeta library construction was performed incorporating unique molecular identifiers. TCRdb reprocessed the PCR reads via MiXCR and lists one record per CDR3 protein. The table records about 160,000 distinct CDR3 sequences, 11% of them present only once. The sequenced sample was PBMCs, obtained before TCRalphabeta/CD19-depleted stem cell transplant. These receptors were collected from a boy aged 2 to 9 with acute myeloid leukemia, due to receive a stem cell transplant.

This clonotype was counted ten times or more. This chain links TRBV12-3 or TRBV12-4 with TRBJ1-5, with D possibly matching TRBD1 (6 bases). The V and J ends lost 2 bases and 9 bases respectively, with 17 bases between them. The CDR3 is 15 residues long. This chain's CDR3 is CASSLKRGADRPQHF. The CDR3 DNA reads TGTGCCAGCAGTTTAAAACGGGGGGCGGACCGGCCCCAGCATTTT.

This clonotype was observed many times. The chain links TRBV10-1 to TRBJ2-3; 11 bases align to TRBD1. V lost 3 bases to trimming and J lost 5 bases; unmatched junction nucleotides: 7. The CDR3 runs to 16 residues. Germline V gene sequence: CDR1 WNHNN, CDR2 SYGVQD (reference sequence). CDR3 bases: TGCGCCAGCAGTGATCCGGGACAGGGGGGAGGAGATACGCAGTATTTT. The encoded protein is CASSDPGQGGGDTQYF.

This clonotype was seen ten or more times. This chain links TRBV28 with TRBJ1-1, with 8 nucleotides matching TRBD1. The J segment lost 5 bases and the V segment lost 2 bases, leaving 13 bases of the junction unmatched. The CDR3 is 17 amino acids. CDR1 is MDHEN, CDR2 SYDVKM, per germline. The CDR3 coding sequence is TGTGCCAGCAGTTTAGTGGGGGGGGGGACAGGAGGGACTGAAGCTTTCTTT. It translates to CASSLVGGGTGGTEAFF.